This record looks at one TCR beta chain sequence and its context. The CDR3 loop spans 18 amino acids. CDR1 SEHNR and CDR2 FQNEAQ come from the germline V gene (reference sequence). The ends were cut back, 1 base at V and 1 base at J, with 17 bases in the middle. This record belongs to a study of blood T cell repertoires in COVID-19. TCRdb keeps only in-frame clones here, not all; method: immunoSEQ multiplex PCR. The table shows about 200,000 clones, with 70% to 90% occurring only once. The TCR was taken from a woman between 40 and 55 years old with acute COVID-19. The sequencing input was PBMCs or T cells enriched from blood (not recorded which). The rearrangement uses TRBV7-9 and TRBJ2-1; D may be TRBD1 (5 bases). The CDR3 spells CASSLGGPSWFSYNEQFF. CDR3 nucleotide sequence: TGTGCCAGCAGCTTAGGGGGCCCTTCGTGGTTTTCCTACAATGAGCAGTTCTTC.